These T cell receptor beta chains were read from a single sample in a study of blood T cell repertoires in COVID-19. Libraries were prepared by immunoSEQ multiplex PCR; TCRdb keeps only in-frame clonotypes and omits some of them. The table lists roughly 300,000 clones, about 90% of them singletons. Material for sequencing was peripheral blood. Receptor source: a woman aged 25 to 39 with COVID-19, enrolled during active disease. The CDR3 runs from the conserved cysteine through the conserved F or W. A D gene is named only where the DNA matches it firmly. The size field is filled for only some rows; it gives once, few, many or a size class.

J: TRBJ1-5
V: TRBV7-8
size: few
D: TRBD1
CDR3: CASSTGQGGRNQPQHF
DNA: TGTGCCAGCAGCACCGGACAGGGGGGACGCAATCAGCCCCAGCATTTT

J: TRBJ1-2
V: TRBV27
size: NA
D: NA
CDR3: CASSLWAEGRTYGYTF
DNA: TGTGCCAGCAGTTTATGGGCGGAGGGAAGGACCTATGGCTACACCTTC

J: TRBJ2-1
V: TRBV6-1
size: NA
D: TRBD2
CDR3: CASSDGLAGPDEQFF
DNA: TGTGCCAGCAGTGACGGACTAGCGGGGCCCGATGAGCAGTTCTTC

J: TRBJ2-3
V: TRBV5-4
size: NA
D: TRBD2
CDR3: CASTLAGGPGDTQYF
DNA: TGTGCCAGCACCTTAGCGGGGGGGCCTGGGGATACGCAGTATTTT

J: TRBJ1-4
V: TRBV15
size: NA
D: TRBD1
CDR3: CATSRAPGQPNEKLFF
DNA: TGTGCCACCAGCAGGGCACCGGGACAGCCTAATGAAAAACTGTTTTTT

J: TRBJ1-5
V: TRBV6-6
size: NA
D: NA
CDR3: CASIAGVNQPQHF
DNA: TGTGCCAGCATTGCAGGGGTCAATCAGCCCCAGCATTTT

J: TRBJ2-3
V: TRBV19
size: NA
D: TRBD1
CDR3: CASSSRDSLGDTQYF
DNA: TGTGCCAGTAGTTCCCGGGACAGCCTGGGAGATACGCAGTATTTT

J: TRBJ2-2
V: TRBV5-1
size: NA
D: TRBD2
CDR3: CASSLPGRVTTNTGELFF
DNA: TGCGCCAGCAGCCTCCCGGGGAGGGTTACAACGAACACCGGGGAGCTGTTTTTT

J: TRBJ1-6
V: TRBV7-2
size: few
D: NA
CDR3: CASSLGAGSNSPLHF
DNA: TGTGCCAGCAGCTTAGGGGCTGGGAGTAATTCACCCCTCCACTTT

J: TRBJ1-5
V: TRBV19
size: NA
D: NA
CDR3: CASSIYREWDQPQHF
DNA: TGTGCCAGTAGTATTTATCGGGAATGGGATCAGCCCCAGCATTTT

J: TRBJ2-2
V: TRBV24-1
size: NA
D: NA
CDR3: CATSDLMTNTGELFF
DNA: TGTGCCACCAGTGATCTGATGACAAACACCGGGGAGCTGTTTTTT

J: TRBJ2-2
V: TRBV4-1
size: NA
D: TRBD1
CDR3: CASSHPRTGENTGELFF
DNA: TGCGCCAGCAGCCACCCCAGGACAGGGGAAAACACCGGGGAGCTGTTTTTT

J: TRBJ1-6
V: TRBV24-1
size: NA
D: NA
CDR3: CATSDATQRRNSPLHF
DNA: TGTGCCACCAGTGACGCAACACAAAGGAGAAATTCACCCCTCCACTTT

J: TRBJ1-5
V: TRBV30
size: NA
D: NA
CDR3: CAWSGARASQPQHF
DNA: TGTGCCTGGAGTGGGGCCAGGGCCAGTCAGCCCCAGCATTTT

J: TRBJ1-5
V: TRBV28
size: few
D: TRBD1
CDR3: CASSSGQGPTSNQPQHF
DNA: TGTGCCAGCAGTTCGGGACAGGGGCCTACTAGCAATCAGCCCCAGCATTTT

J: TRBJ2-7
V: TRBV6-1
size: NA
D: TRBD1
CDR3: CASTEALGQVTSYEQYF
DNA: TGTGCCAGCACTGAAGCCTTAGGACAGGTAACCTCCTACGAGCAGTACTTC

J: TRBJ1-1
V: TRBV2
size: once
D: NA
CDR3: CASSGGAGEAFF
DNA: TGTGCCAGCAGTGGAGGGGCGGGGGAAGCTTTCTTT

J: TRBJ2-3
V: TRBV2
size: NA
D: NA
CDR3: CASSTFGRTDTQYF
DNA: TGTGCCAGCAGCACCTTTGGGAGAACAGATACGCAGTATTTT

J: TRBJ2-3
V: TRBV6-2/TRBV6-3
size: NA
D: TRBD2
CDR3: CASSYPPGGTDTQYF
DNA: TGTGCCAGCAGTTACCCGCCCGGGGGGACAGATACGCAGTATTTT

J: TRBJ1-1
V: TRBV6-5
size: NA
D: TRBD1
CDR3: CATDRGPLSYTEAFF
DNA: TGTGCCACCGACAGGGGTCCCCTATCCTACACTGAAGCTTTCTTT

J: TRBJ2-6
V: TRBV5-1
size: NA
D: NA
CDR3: CASSSWRPNSGANVLTF
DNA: TGCGCCAGCAGCTCATGGAGGCCCAACTCTGGGGCCAACGTCCTGACTTTC

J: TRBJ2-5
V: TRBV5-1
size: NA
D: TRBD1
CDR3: CASSLQQGAGETQYF
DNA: TGCGCCAGCAGCTTGCAACAGGGGGCGGGGGAGACCCAGTACTTC

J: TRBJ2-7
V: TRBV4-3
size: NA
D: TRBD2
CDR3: CASSQDVRSGGVREQYF
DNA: TGCGCCAGCAGCCAAGATGTGCGGAGCGGGGGGGTCCGCGAGCAGTACTTC

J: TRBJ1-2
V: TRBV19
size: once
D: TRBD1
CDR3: CASSTTPRTGGGGYTF
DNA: TGTGCCAGTAGTACGACCCCTAGGACAGGGGGAGGCGGCTACACCTTC

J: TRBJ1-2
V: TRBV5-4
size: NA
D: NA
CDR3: CASSLGGQISGGYTF
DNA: TGTGCCAGCAGCTTAGGTGGTCAGATCAGCGGTGGCTACACCTTC

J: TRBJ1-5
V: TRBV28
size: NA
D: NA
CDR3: CASSLGQGFRQPQHF
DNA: TGTGCCAGCAGTCTGGGGCAGGGGTTTCGTCAGCCCCAGCATTTT

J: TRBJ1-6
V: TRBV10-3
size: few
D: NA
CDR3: CAIRASSYNSPLHF
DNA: TGTGCCATCAGGGCCAGCTCCTATAATTCACCCCTCCACTTT

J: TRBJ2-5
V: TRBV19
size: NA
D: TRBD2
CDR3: CASSIKAGGPQGTQYF
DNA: TGTGCCAGTAGTATAAAAGCGGGGGGGCCCCAAGGGACCCAGTACTTC

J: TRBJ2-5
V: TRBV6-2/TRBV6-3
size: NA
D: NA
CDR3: CASSWPLTAQETQYF
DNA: TGTGCCAGCAGTTGGCCGCTAACAGCCCAAGAGACCCAGTACTTC

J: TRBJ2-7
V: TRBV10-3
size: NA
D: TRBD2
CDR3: CATAGTDLIEQYF
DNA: TGTGCCACAGCGGGGACTGACCTGATCGAGCAGTACTTC

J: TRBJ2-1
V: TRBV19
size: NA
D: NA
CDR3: CASSISVSGYNEQFF
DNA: TGTGCCAGTAGTATAAGCGTCTCGGGATACAATGAGCAGTTCTTC

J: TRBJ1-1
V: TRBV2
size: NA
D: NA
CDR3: CASSWQMNTEAFF
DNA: TGTGCCAGCAGTTGGCAAATGAACACTGAAGCTTTCTTT

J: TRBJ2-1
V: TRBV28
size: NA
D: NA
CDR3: CASASRREKFF
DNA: TGTGCCAGCGCTAGCCGCCGCGAGAAGTTCTTC

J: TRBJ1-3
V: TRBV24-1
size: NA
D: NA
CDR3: CATSDTRGAGNTIYF
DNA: TGTGCCACCAGTGACACCAGGGGAGCTGGAAACACCATATATTTT

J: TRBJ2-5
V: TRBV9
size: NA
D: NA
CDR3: CASSPGGSEKEETQYF
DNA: TGTGCCAGCAGCCCCGGTGGGAGCGAGAAAGAAGAGACCCAGTACTTC

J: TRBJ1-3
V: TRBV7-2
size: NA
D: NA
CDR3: CASSRAAGYGNTIYF
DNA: TGTGCCAGCAGCCGCGCGGCGGGGTACGGAAACACCATATATTTT

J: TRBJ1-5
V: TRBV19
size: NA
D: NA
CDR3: CASSIYYDSNQPQHF
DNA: TGTGCCAGTAGTATCTACTACGACAGCAATCAGCCCCAGCATTTT

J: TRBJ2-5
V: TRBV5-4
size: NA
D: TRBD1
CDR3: CASSSTGGETQYF
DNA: TGTGCCAGCAGCTCGACAGGGGGAGAGACCCAGTACTTC

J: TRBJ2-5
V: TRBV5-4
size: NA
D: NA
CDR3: CASSRGGGGLGETQYF
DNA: TGTGCCAGCAGCCGTGGGGGAGGCGGACTGGGGGAGACCCAGTACTTC

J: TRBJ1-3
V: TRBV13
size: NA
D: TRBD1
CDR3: CASSFGQGAIGTGNTIYF
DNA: TGTGCCAGCAGCTTCGGACAGGGGGCAATTGGGACTGGAAACACCATATATTTT

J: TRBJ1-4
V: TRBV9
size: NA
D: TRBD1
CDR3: CASSPRTGYNEKLFF
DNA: TGTGCCAGCAGCCCTCGGACAGGTTATAATGAAAAACTGTTTTTT

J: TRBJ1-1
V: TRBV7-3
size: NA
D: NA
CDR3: CASSLSGGIAPAFF
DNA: TGTGCCAGCAGCTTATCGGGAGGGATTGCGCCGGCTTTCTTT

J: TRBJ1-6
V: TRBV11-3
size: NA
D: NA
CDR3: CASSLAGRGSPLHF
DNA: TGTGCCAGCAGCCTGGCAGGTCGGGGTTCACCCCTCCACTTT

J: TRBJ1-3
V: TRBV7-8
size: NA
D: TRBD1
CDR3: CASSVTGGSGNTIYF
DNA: TGTGCCAGCAGCGTGACAGGGGGCTCTGGAAACACCATATATTTT

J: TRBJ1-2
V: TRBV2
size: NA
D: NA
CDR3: CASSEGRGGYTF
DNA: TGTGCCAGCAGTGAAGGGCGGGGTGGCTACACCTTC

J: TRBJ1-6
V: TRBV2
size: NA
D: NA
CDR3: CASSRTASNSPLHF
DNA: TGTGCCAGCAGTCGGACAGCGAGTAATTCACCCCTCCACTTT

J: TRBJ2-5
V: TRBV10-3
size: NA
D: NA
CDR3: CAISAGTGKETQYF
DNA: TGTGCCATCAGTGCGGGAACAGGGAAGGAGACCCAGTACTTC

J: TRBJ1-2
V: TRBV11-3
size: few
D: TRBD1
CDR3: CASSIAGGAGYGYTF
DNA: TGTGCCAGCAGCATCGCAGGGGGCGCGGGCTATGGCTACACCTTC

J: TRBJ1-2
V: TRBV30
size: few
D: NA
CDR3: CAWSVLPKNGYTF
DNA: TGTGCCTGGAGTGTACTCCCCAAGAATGGCTACACCTTC